The 9 T cell receptor beta chains below all came from one sample that was sequenced in a study of beta chain features in type 1 diabetes. cDNA synthesis used the whole RNA isolate, giving expressed TCRB sequences. Data came from immunoSEQ multiplex PCR; TCRdb stores just in-frame clones and leaves some out. Among about 360,000 clones listed, approximately 12% were seen once. Sequencing input: naive CD4+ T cells from blood. The source is a man aged 18 to 29 in good health.

This clone was observed a few times. The chain combines TRBV7-3 with TRBJ2-1; 8 bases fit TRBD1. CDR3 length: 16 amino acids. V was pared by 2 bases and J by 10 bases, with 13 bases of the junction left unmatched. The germline V gene has CDR1 SGHTA and CDR2 FQGTGA. CDR3 DNA sequence: TGTGCCAGCAGCTTAGTAGGCAGGGGGCTTGGGTCGGAGCAGTTCTTC. Encoded protein: CASSLVGRGLGSEQFF.

A few counts support this clone. The J gene is TRBJ2-1, the V gene TRBV4-1; TRBD2 matches at 8 bases. This CDR3 is built from 14 residues. Trimming cost V 6 bases and J 6 bases; bases outside gene matches: 7. Germline-derived CDR1 and CDR2 are MGHRA and YSYEKL. The CDR3 DNA reads TGCGCCAGCAGGTATCCCGGGACTAGCAATGAGCAGTTCTTC. Protein: CASRYPGTSNEQFF.

This clone was found a few times. The rearrangement uses TRBV28 and TRBJ2-3, with TRBD2 identical over 8 bases. The V gene's germline CDR1 is MDHEN and CDR2 SYDVKM. This CDR3 has 14 amino acids. V shed 6 bases, J shed 4 bases, and the junction held 6 bases outside the gene matches. CDR3 DNA sequence: TGTGCCAGCAGCCCCCGGGGGGGGTCAGATACGCAGTATTTT. This codes for CASSPRGGSDTQYF. The full variable domain, with the rest looked up from reference TRBV28 and TRBJ2-3, is DVKVTQSSRYLVKRTGEKVFLECVQDMDHENMFWYRQDPGLGLRLIYFSYDVKMKEKGDIPEGYSVSREKKERFSLILESASTNQTSMYLCASSPRGGSDTQYFGPGTRLTVL.

The chain has TRBV7-2 and TRBJ2-5; 8 bases are shared with TRBD2. The J segment lost 5 bases and the V segment lost 7 bases, leaving 9 bases of the junction unmatched. Germline V gene data show CDR1 as SGHTA and CDR2 as FQGNSA. The CDR3 runs 14 residues. CDR3 nucleotides: TGTGCCAGCAACACGGGGGGGCCACCGGAGACCCAGTACTTC. This gives the protein CASNTGGPPETQYF. Supplemented by reference TRBV7-2 and TRBJ2-5, the full variable domain reads GAGVSQSPSNKVTEKGKDVELRCDPISGHTALYWYRQSLGQGLEFLIYFQGNSAPDKSGLPSDRFSAERTGGSVSTLTIQRTQQEDSAVYLCASNTGGPPETQYFGPGTRLLVL.

In this sample, this clone turned up a few times. V gene TRBV5-4 combines with J gene TRBJ2-2; 9 positions match TRBD2. Trimming cost V 4 bases and J 7 bases; bases outside gene matches: 8. The CDR3 extends over 15 amino acids. The germline CDR1 and CDR2 sequences are SGHNT and YYREEE (reference sequence). CDR3 sequence (DNA): TGTGCCAGCAGCGGCGGCGGGAGGGTTGGCGGGGAGCTGTTTTTT. Its protein product is CASSGGGRVGGELFF. Filled out from reference TRBV5-4 and TRBJ2-2, the complete variable domain reads ETGVTQSPTHLIKTRGQQVTLRCSSQSGHNTVSWYQQALGQGPQFIFQYYREEENGRGNFPPRFSGLQFPNYSSELNVNALELDDSALYLCASSGGGRVGGELFFGEGSRLTVL.

In its sample, this clone was seen a few times. The CDR3 nucleotides read TGTGCCAGCAGTTACTCGTTTACAGGACCCAACTATGGCTACACCTTC. Translating it yields CASSYSFTGPNYGYTF. The V gene is TRBV6-5, the J gene TRBJ1-2, with a possible D match to TRBD1 (5 bases). The CDR3 is 16 residues long. Germline CDR1 and CDR2: MNHEY and SVGAGI. The V end lost 0 bases, the J end lost 2 bases, and 13 bases lay between the germline ends.

The chain joins TRBV7-2 to TRBJ2-1; TRBD1 matches 11 bases. The junction had 5 bases not matched to a gene; V was cut back by 2 bases and J by 8 bases. From germline, CDR1 is SGHTA and CDR2 FQGNSA. The CDR3 extends over 15 amino acids. The CDR3 region is CASSLLGQGGDEQFF. The CDR3 DNA is TGTGCCAGCAGCTTACTGGGACAGGGGGGCGATGAGCAGTTCTTC.

This clone was counted a few times. V and J are TRBV7-2 and TRBJ1-5; D remains unclear. The CDR3 covers 15 residues. The germline V and J ends were trimmed by 1 base and 6 bases, with 13 bases remaining between them. CDR1 and CDR2 from the germline V gene are SGHTA and FQGNSA. The DNA for the CDR3 is TGTGCCAGCAGCTTAGACGGGAGAGACCTTCAGCCCCAGCATTTT. Protein: CASSLDGRDLQPQHF.

This clone appeared a single time. The chain employs TRBV4-2 and TRBJ2-7, with D possibly TRBD2 on 5 matching bases. The CDR3 consists of 14 residues. V lost 0 bases, J lost 0 bases, and 6 bases lay in between. The germline V gene encodes CDR1 LGHNA and CDR2 YNFKEQ. The CDR3 DNA reads as TGTGCCAGCAGCCAAGATCGGGACTCCTACGAGCAGTACTTC. Protein product: CASSQDRDSYEQYF.